This TCR beta chain was recorded in a study of identical twins. Study outcomes and limitations: Beta out-of-frame sequences showed weaker excess sharing between twins.

This clonotype was counted a few times. Its antigen remains unknown. TCRdb re-called the 5' RACE reads with MiXCR, one entry per CDR3 protein. In the table there are 650,000 to 750,000 distinct CDR3 sequences, about 20% of which are singletons. Germline CDR1 and CDR2: SGHVS and FQNEAQ. Trimming removed 3 bases from V and 10 bases from J; junction bases left unmatched: 5. The CDR3 is 13 residues long. This sample also belongs to another study, concerning T cells expressing NK-cell markers. In that study: Six donors had dominant NKG2C+ clonotypes that comprised roughly 1.0-7.5% of their CD8+ T cells.

The sequence was obtained from a young woman in good health. The source material was PBMCs. The rearrangement joins TRBV7-8 to TRBJ2-1; TRBD2 agrees at 8 bases. Here the CDR3 DNA reads TGTGCCAGCAGCTTTCCGGGGGGGCAGGAGCAGTTCTTC. This encodes CASSFPGGQEQFF.